These 17 T cell receptor beta chains came from one sample sequenced in a study of CD8+ T cells in alopecia areata. cDNA prepared by RNA extraction and subsequent reverse transcription served as the template for sequencing. This table comes from immunoSEQ multiplex PCR, and its TCRdb copy is limited to in-frame clones, with some not included. The sample consists of almost 250,000 clones, around two thirds of them appearing once. This sample comprised CD4+ T cells sorted from blood, obtained at week 0. The receptors were sampled from a human donor with alopecia areata.

This chain links TRBV2 with TRBJ1-6; weak D call: TRBD1 (6 bases). The CDR3 contains 15 residues. V was cut by 5 bases and J by 5 bases, with 13 bases left in between. CDR1 SNHLY and CDR2 FYNNEI come from the germline V gene. CDR3 bases: TGTGCCAGCAGTAGGAGAAGGGGGGATAATTCACCCCTCCACTTT. It specifies CASSRRRGDNSPLHF.

The V gene is TRBV30, the J gene TRBJ1-2; D is unclear. The CDR3 is made up of 12 amino acids. Trimming cost V 2 bases and J 6 bases, with 10 bases left between them. Germline-derived CDR1 and CDR2 are GTSNPN and SVGIG (reference sequence). The CDR3 sequence: CAWSPRSDGYTF. In DNA, the CDR3 is TGTGCCTGGAGTCCTCGGTCGGATGGCTACACCTTC.

This chain links TRBV29-1 with TRBJ2-7, with D hard to call. The CDR3 is 12 amino acids. CDR1 and CDR2 from the germline V gene are SQVTM and ANQGSEA. Trimming shortened V by 1 base and J by 5 bases, and 9 bases separated the two germline ends. CDR3: CSVEGTSDEQYF. CDR3 DNA sequence: TGCAGCGTTGAAGGTACATCGGACGAGCAGTACTTC.

The chain employs TRBV5-6 and TRBJ1-2; D is perhaps TRBD1 (5 bases). Trimming stripped 4 bases from V and 4 bases from J, with 17 bases between. Germline V gene lookup returns CDR1 SGHDT and CDR2 YYEEEE. The CDR3 consists of 15 residues. For the CDR3, the DNA is TGTGCCAGCAGCCCGTGGGGGGAACCTTTCTATGGCTACACCTTC. Encoded protein: CASSPWGEPFYGYTF.

The chain employs TRBV2 and TRBJ2-3; TRBD1 aligns across 7 bases. The CDR3 is made up of 14 amino acids. V shed 11 bases and J 1 base; nucleotides not matched to a gene: 9. Germline values: CDR1 SNHLY, CDR2 FYNNEI. In DNA form, the CDR3 reads TGTGCCCGCTGGACAGGACTCCGCACAGATACGCAGTATTTT. Translated: CARWTGLRTDTQYF.

This clone was observed a handful of times. V is TRBV5-1 and J is TRBJ2-7; tentatively, D is TRBD1 (6 bases). The CDR3 is 14 amino acids. Germline-derived CDR1 and CDR2 are SGHRS and YFSETQ. The V end was cut by 0 bases, the J end by 2 bases, with 9 bases between. The CDR3 sequence is CASSLDRATYEQYF. In DNA form, the CDR3 reads TGCGCCAGCAGCTTGGACAGGGCCACCTACGAGCAGTACTTC.

This chain connects TRBV9 to TRBJ2-7; possible D gene TRBD1, 6 bases. V lost 4 bases and J lost 3, with 14 bases in between. This CDR3 comprises 14 residues. From germline, CDR1 is SGDLS and CDR2 YYNGEE. CDR3 sequence reads: CASSPSGTSYEQYF. CDR3 bases: TGTGCCAGCAGCCCCTCCGGGACAAGCTACGAGCAGTACTTC.

The rearrangement links TRBV7-9 to TRBJ1-2; 9 nucleotides line up with TRBD1. CDR1 SEHNR and CDR2 FQNEAQ come from the germline V gene (reference sequence). The CDR3 sequence is 15 residues long. After removal of 4 bases from V and 6 bases from J, the junction contained 9 bases not matched to a gene. This chain's CDR3 is CASSSLKGTGHGYTF. The CDR3 bases are TGTGCCAGCAGCTCCCTCAAGGGGACAGGGCATGGCTACACCTTC.

The rearrangement links TRBV19 to TRBJ2-4; no clear D gene. Germline V gene lookup returns CDR1 LNHDA and CDR2 SQIVND (reference sequence). CDR3 length equals 13 residues. The V end was cut by 5 bases, the J end by 14 bases, with 19 bases between. The CDR3 nucleotides read TGTGCCAGTAGTCGGTCTTATCGGGCCCTAGAGTACTTC. This sequence encodes CASSRSYRALEYF.

The chain employs TRBV5-6 and TRBJ1-1, with no clear D. This CDR3 has 13 amino acids. V was clipped by 1 base and J by 1 base, with 5 bases between them. CDR1 is SGHDT, CDR2 YYEEEE, per germline. CDR3 loop: CASSLIGNTEAFF. The CDR3, as DNA: TGTGCCAGCAGCTTGATCGGGAACACTGAAGCTTTCTTT.

The count of this clone is one. CDR3 loop: CSVEGTTTGFF. The DNA of the CDR3 is TGCAGCGTTGAAGGGACGACCACGGGGTTCTTC. This chain uses TRBV29-1 with TRBJ2-1; D is undetermined. The germline V and J ends were trimmed by 1 base and 15 bases, with 13 bases remaining between them. This CDR3 spans 11 amino acids. Germline CDR1 and CDR2: SQVTM and ANQGSEA.

This clone has more than one count but fewer than ten. The J gene is TRBJ2-5, the V gene TRBV23-1, with D maybe TRBD2 (6 bases). TRBV23-1 belongs to the ORF category, with a function that is uncertain. The CDR3 spans 16 residues. Trimming shortened V by 2 bases and J by 5 bases, and 18 bases separated the two germline ends. The CDR3 protein is CASSQSGQGLYETQYF. In nucleotides, the CDR3 is TGCGCCAGCAGTCAAAGCGGGCAGGGACTTTATGAGACCCAGTACTTC.

This clone has a handful of counts. The chain links TRBV5-4 to TRBJ2-1; D unclear. The V gene's germline CDR1 is SGHNT and CDR2 YYREEE (reference sequence). The CDR3 has 16 residues. Trimming stripped 5 bases from V and 0 bases from J, with 15 bases between. CDR3 nucleotide sequence: TGTGCCAGCAGTCGGGTTATCTCGAGCTCCTACAATGAGCAGTTCTTC. It yields the protein CASSRVISSSYNEQFF.

CDR3 loop: CASSLWTGYEQYF. CDR3 coding DNA: TGTGCCAGCAGCTTATGGACAGGCTACGAGCAGTACTTC. The V call is TRBV7-9, the J call TRBJ2-7; 7 nucleotides line up with TRBD1. V lost 2 bases and J lost 3; bases outside the gene matches: 1. The CDR3 is made up of 13 amino acids. CDR1 is SEHNR, CDR2 FQNEAQ, per germline (reference sequence).

The rearrangement joins TRBV5-1 to TRBJ1-6, with D perhaps matching TRBD1 (5 bases). Germline assignment: CDR1 SGHRS and CDR2 YFSETQ. Trimming took 2 bases from V and 7 from J, leaving 13 bases between them. The CDR3 consists of 15 residues. CDR3 bases: TGCGCCAGCAGCTTCGGGGCCGGGGAAAATTCACCCCTCCACTTT. Translating gives CASSFGAGENSPLHF.

The J gene is TRBJ2-7, the V gene TRBV23-1; tentative D call: TRBD1 (5 bases). TRBV23-1 is noted as an ORF with a role that remains uncertain. The CDR3 consists of 10 residues. The V end lost 2 bases, the J end lost 10 bases, and 6 bases lay between the germline ends. The chain's CDR3 is CASSQGAQYF. DNA of the CDR3: TGCGCCAGCAGTCAAGGGGCCCAGTACTTC.

This clone came up a few times. This chain links TRBV25-1 with TRBJ2-5; TRBD1 might be the D (6 bases). V was shortened by 5 bases and J by 5 bases, with 12 bases between the two germline ends. Germline CDR1 reads MGHDK; CDR2 reads SYGVNS. This CDR3 spans 13 amino acids. The CDR3 sequence is CASSKQGFETQYF. Written as DNA, the CDR3 is TGTGCCAGCAGTAAACAGGGTTTCGAGACCCAGTACTTC. Together with reference TRBV25-1 and TRBJ2-5, the CDR3 gives the full variable domain: EADIYQTPRYLVIGTGKKITLECSQTMGHDKMYWYQQDPGMELHLIHYSYGVNSTEKGDLSSESTVSRIRTEHFPLTLESARPSHTSQYLCASSKQGFETQYFGPGTRLLVL.